What follows are 31 T cell receptor beta chains derived from one specimen sequenced in a study of response to subunit inactivated influenza vaccine. TCRdb re-called the RT-PCR reads through MiXCR, storing one row per CDR3 protein. The table shows hundreds of thousands of distinct CDR3 sequences, with about 20% occurring only once. Here the sequenced sample was PBMCs from blood, taken approximately 20 months after vaccination. The receptors here all came from a man aged 45 to 75 who received an inactivated influenza vaccine.

This clonotype was found a few times. The chain links TRBV11-2 to TRBJ2-1; TRBD1 matches 7 bases. J was trimmed by 10 bases and V by 4 bases; bases with no gene match: 7. The CDR3 sequence is 13 residues long. Germline CDR1 reads SGHAT; CDR2 reads FQNNGV. This CDR3 reads CASSYSGTEEQFF. As DNA, the CDR3 is TGTGCCAGCAGCTACTCCGGGACAGAGGAGCAGTTCTTC.

This clonotype came up a few times. The rearrangement joins TRBV6-2 or TRBV6-3 to TRBJ2-7; TRBD1 aligns across 8 bases. CDR1 and CDR2 from the germline V gene are MNHEY and SVGEGT. The V and J ends lost 5 bases and 4 bases, in that order; junction bases with no gene match: 10. CDR3 size: 15 residues. CDR3 protein: CASSTPGTGRYEQYF. The CDR3 nucleotides read TGTGCCAGCAGTACTCCCGGGACAGGTCGGTACGAGCAGTACTTC.

The table lists this clonotype with a few counts. The genes are TRBV20-1 and TRBJ2-7, with a weak D call TRBD2 (6 bases). This CDR3 spans 14 amino acids. Germline CDR1 and CDR2: DFQATT and SNEGSKA (reference sequence). V lost 0 bases and J lost 3, with 12 bases in between. Written as DNA, the CDR3 is TGCAGTGCTAGAGATGTGCGGGGCAGCTACGAGCAGTACTTC. It specifies CSARDVRGSYEQYF.

This clonotype was seen only a few times. This sequence joins TRBV12-3 or TRBV12-4 and TRBJ2-1, with D unresolved. The CDR3 is 12 residues long. V lost 6 bases and J 7 bases, leaving 10 bases between the germline ends. DNA for the CDR3: TGTGCCAGCAGGCGAGAGGTAAATGAGCAGTTCTTC. Translating it yields CASRREVNEQFF.

This clonotype was seen at least ten times. This chain connects TRBV7-8 to TRBJ1-5; D not resolved. Germline V lookup: CDR1 SGHVS, CDR2 FQNEAQ. The CDR3 has 14 residues. V dropped 5 bases and J dropped 0 bases, with 8 bases sitting between them. Here the CDR3 DNA reads TGTGCCAGCAGCCTACAGAGTAGCAATCAGCCCCAGCATTTT. This encodes CASSLQSSNQPQHF.

This clonotype showed up just a few times. The chain joins TRBV5-6 to TRBJ1-1; 7 positions match TRBD1. This CDR3 comprises 17 residues. Trimming cost V 0 bases and J 0 bases; bases outside gene matches: 8. The germline CDR1 and CDR2 sequences are SGHDT and YYEEEE. The CDR3 loop is CASSLVGQRYVNTEAFF. CDR3 in DNA: TGTGCCAGCAGCTTGGTGGGACAGAGATATGTGAACACTGAAGCTTTCTTT.

This clonotype was counted ten times or more. The V call is TRBV9, the J call TRBJ1-5; no firm D call. The CDR3 extends over 17 amino acids. Looked up from germline, CDR1 is SGDLS and CDR2 is YYNGEE. V was clipped by 4 bases and J by 0 bases, with 17 bases between them. CDR3 sequence (DNA): TGTGCCAGCAGCCGCAACCCCCACACTGATAGCAATCAGCCCCAGCATTTT. Translation gives CASSRNPHTDSNQPQHF.

V and J are TRBV6-6 and TRBJ2-7, with 9 bases that match TRBD1. The CDR3 runs to 13 residues. Germline CDR1 MNHNY, CDR2 SVGAGI (reference sequence). V lost 8 bases to trimming and J lost 3 bases; unmatched junction nucleotides: 5. As DNA, the CDR3 is TGTGCCAGCGCACAGGGGGCGGGCTACGAGCAGTACTTC. Protein: CASAQGAGYEQYF.

The sample holds a few counts of this clonotype. The CDR3 loop is CASSLASGRGEKLFF. The CDR3 nucleotides read TGCGCCAGCAGCTTGGCCTCTGGGAGAGGTGAAAAACTGTTTTTT. The chain joins TRBV5-1 to TRBJ1-4; D unclear. The CDR3 is 15 amino acids. V lost 0 bases to trimming and J lost 7 bases, with 13 bases between them. Germline V gene sequence: CDR1 SGHRS, CDR2 YFSETQ.

In its sample, this clonotype was seen a few times. The chain couples TRBV6-5 to TRBJ2-7, with 9 bases that match TRBD2. CDR3 length equals 15 residues. CDR1 and CDR2 (germline): MNHEY, SVGAGI. The junction had 4 bases not matched to a gene; V was cut back by 2 bases and J by 2 bases. The CDR3 bases are TGTGCCAGCAGTTACCAGCGGGGGGTAACCTACGAGCAGTACTTC. It encodes CASSYQRGVTYEQYF.

The rearrangement uses TRBV7-8 and TRBJ2-1, with D perhaps matching TRBD2 (5 bases). Germline assignment: CDR1 SGHVS and CDR2 FQNEAQ. CDR3 length: 15 residues. V was clipped by 2 bases and J by 2 bases, with 10 bases between them. The CDR3 nucleotides are TGTGCCAGCAGCTTAATGGCTAGCCCCTACAATGAGCAGTTCTTC. This encodes CASSLMASPYNEQFF.

This chain uses TRBV20-1 with TRBJ1-5, with a possible D match to TRBD1 (5 bases). The CDR3 is 16 residues long. Trimming took off 0 bases at V and 2 bases at J, with 14 bases between the two ends. The germline V gene encodes CDR1 DFQATT and CDR2 SNEGSKA (reference sequence). The CDR3 bases are TGCAGTGCTAGAGATGGGGCAAGGGGCGGCAATCAGCCCCAGCATTTT. Its protein product is CSARDGARGGNQPQHF.

This chain joins TRBV20-1 and TRBJ1-4; D is perhaps TRBD1 (6 bases). The CDR3 consists of 13 residues. Germline values: CDR1 DFQATT, CDR2 SNEGSKA (reference sequence). V gave up 6 bases and J gave up 3 bases, with 11 bases separating them. The CDR3 reads CSAITGSNEKLFF. The CDR3 DNA reads TGCAGTGCCATAACAGGGTCTAATGAAAAACTGTTTTTT.

This clonotype was picked up a small number of times. The chain is built from TRBV3-1 and TRBJ1-4; TRBD1 matches 11 bases. The CDR3 has 16 residues. Trimming at V came to 4 bases and at J to 1 base, leaving 2 bases not matched to a gene. The V gene's germline CDR1 is LGHDT and CDR2 YNNKEL (reference sequence). The CDR3 loop is CASSPGTGGTNEKLFF. In nucleotides, the CDR3 is TGTGCCAGCAGCCCCGGGACAGGGGGAACTAATGAAAAACTGTTTTTT.

This clonotype was counted only a few times. The chain employs TRBV6-2 or TRBV6-3 and TRBJ2-2; 7 nucleotides line up with TRBD1. J was trimmed by 2 bases and V by 2 bases; bases with no gene match: 5. The germline CDR1 and CDR2 sequences are MNHEY and SVGEGT. This CDR3 comprises 16 residues. The CDR3 DNA reads as TGTGCCAGCAGTTACCCTGGACAGGCCAACACCGGGGAGCTGTTTTTT. It codes for CASSYPGQANTGELFF.

The chain joins TRBV12-3 or TRBV12-4 to TRBJ1-4, with TRBD1 matching over 7 bases. V lost 4 bases and J lost 4; bases outside the gene matches: 6. This CDR3 has 15 amino acids. CDR3 loop: CASSYWTGLNEKLFF. For the CDR3, the DNA is TGTGCCAGCAGTTATTGGACAGGCCTTAATGAAAAACTGTTTTTT.

The CDR3 DNA sequence: TGTGCCAGCTCACCACCGGACAGGCAGGGGTACAATGAGCAGTTCTTC. Its protein product is CASSPPDRQGYNEQFF. This chain uses TRBV18 with TRBJ2-1; the match to TRBD1 covers 7 bases. Germline CDR1 and CDR2: KGHSH and LQKENI. J was trimmed by 4 bases and V by 0 bases; bases with no gene match: 6. The CDR3 is 16 amino acids.

V and J are TRBV12-3 or TRBV12-4 and TRBJ2-5, with TRBD1 matching 12 bases. Trimming at V came to 6 bases and at J to 4 bases, leaving 9 bases not matched to a gene. CDR3 length equals 16 residues. The CDR3 sequence is CASSPGTGGARETQYF. CDR3 in DNA: TGTGCCAGCAGCCCAGGGACAGGGGGCGCGAGAGAGACCCAGTACTTC.

This clonotype has only a few counts. The chain has TRBV20-1 and TRBJ2-5, with 13 nucleotides matching TRBD2. CDR3 size: 15 residues. V was clipped by 7 bases and J by 5 bases; unmatched bases: 10. Germline CDR1 reads DFQATT; CDR2 reads SNEGSKA (reference sequence). The CDR3 sequence is CSVRLAGGFSETQYF. In DNA form, the CDR3 reads TGCAGTGTGAGACTAGCGGGAGGATTTTCGGAGACCCAGTACTTC.

V usage is TRBV5-1 and J usage is TRBJ1-1, with 8 bases matching TRBD1. The V gene's germline CDR1 is SGHRS and CDR2 YFSETQ. The J segment lost 0 bases and the V segment lost 2 bases, leaving 6 bases of the junction unmatched. The CDR3 has 16 residues. DNA of the CDR3: TGCGCCAGCAGCTTCGACAGGGGAAGTGTGAACACTGAAGCTTTCTTT. Translated: CASSFDRGSVNTEAFF.

As DNA, the CDR3 is TGCAGCGTTGAACTCCGGGACGGGGGGAACTACGAGCAGTACTTC. Translating it yields CSVELRDGGNYEQYF. The rearrangement uses TRBV29-1 and TRBJ2-7, with 7 bases aligning to TRBD2. This CDR3 is 15 amino acids long. Germline CDR1 and CDR2: SQVTM and ANQGSEA. Trimming cost V 2 bases and J 3 bases; bases outside gene matches: 10.

The CDR3 region has the DNA TGTGCCAGCAGCCAATTATCTAGCGGGGAGACCCAGTACTTC. Its translation: CASSQLSSGETQYF. The V and J genes are TRBV16 and TRBJ2-5, with 8 bases aligning to TRBD2. V shed 1 base, J shed 5 bases, and the junction held 3 bases outside the gene matches. From germline, CDR1 is KGHSY and CDR2 FQNENV. The CDR3 spans 14 residues.

The chain recombines TRBV12-3 or TRBV12-4 with TRBJ1-3; 8 bases are a match to TRBD1. The CDR3 has 13 residues. Trimming at V came to 6 bases and at J to 6 bases, leaving 4 bases not matched to a gene. The CDR3 loop is CASRRTGINTIYF. Here the CDR3 DNA reads TGTGCCAGCAGACGGACAGGGATAAACACCATATATTTT.

In its sample, this clonotype was seen many times. This chain links TRBV12-3 or TRBV12-4 with TRBJ1-1; 7 nucleotides match TRBD1. The junction had 10 bases not matched to a gene; V was cut back by 6 bases and J by 6 bases. This CDR3 is built from 14 residues. CDR3 loop: CASSFRQGPPEAFF. As DNA, the CDR3 is TGTGCCAGCAGCTTCAGACAGGGACCCCCTGAAGCTTTCTTT.

The chain recombines TRBV18 with TRBJ1-2; no clear D. CDR1 and CDR2 from the germline V gene are KGHSH and LQKENI. CDR3 length equals 14 residues. The V end lost 1 base, the J end lost 4 bases, and 10 bases lay between the germline ends. The CDR3 bases are TGTGCCAGCTCACCACAAGGGTTCTCCTATGGCTACACCTTC. Translation: CASSPQGFSYGYTF.

This chain links TRBV20-1 with TRBJ2-7; perhaps TRBD2 as D (5 bases). Germline lookup yields CDR1 DFQATT and CDR2 SNEGSKA (reference sequence). V was clipped by 2 bases and J by 2 bases, with 7 bases between them. This CDR3 region has 12 residues. The DNA of the CDR3 is TGCAGTGCTAGATCCGGGACCTACGAGCAGTACTTC. Residues: CSARSGTYEQYF.

The rearrangement uses TRBV6-1 and TRBJ2-7; 10 bases match TRBD2. CDR1 and CDR2 (germline): MNHNS, SASEGT. Trimming removed 3 bases from V and 3 bases from J; junction bases left unmatched: 5. The CDR3 covers 15 residues. The CDR3 nucleotides are TGTGCCAGCAGTGATCCGGGACTAGCGAGCTACGAGCAGTACTTC. Translation gives CASSDPGLASYEQYF.

This clonotype has more than one count but fewer than ten. The chain carries TRBV27 and TRBJ1-4; D possibly corresponds to TRBD1 (6 bases). The germline CDR1 and CDR2 sequences are MNHEY and SMNVEV (reference sequence). This CDR3 is built from 13 residues. Trimming left V 3 bases short and J 8 bases short, with 10 bases between. The CDR3: CASSFGGREKLFF. CDR3 coding DNA: TGTGCCAGCAGTTTCGGGGGGCGGGAAAAACTGTTTTTT.

The chain couples TRBV12-3 or TRBV12-4 to TRBJ2-2; D perhaps matches TRBD1 (6 bases). V shed 7 bases and J shed 4 bases, with 28 bases lying between them. The CDR3 extends over 19 amino acids. The CDR3 bases are TGTGCCAGCACCAATTTTTTGAAGGCCAGGGGAACCCTCACCGGGGAGCTGTTTTTT. Its protein product is CASTNFLKARGTLTGELFF.

This clonotype was observed a handful of times. CDR3: CASSSPGTEKLFF. DNA for the CDR3: TGTGCCAGCAGCTCCCCGGGAACGGAAAAACTGTTTTTT. The V call is TRBV5-5, the J call TRBJ1-4, with no clear D. This CDR3 is built from 13 residues. Germline V lookup: CDR1 SGHKS, CDR2 YYEKEE (reference sequence). Trimming removed 3 bases from V and 8 bases from J, with 11 bases in between. Full variable domain (outside the CDR3, taken from reference TRBV5-5 and TRBJ1-4): DAGVTQSPTHLIKTRGQQVTLRCSPISGHKSVSWYQQVLGQGPQFIFQYYEKEERGRGNFPDRFSARQFPNYSSELNVNALLLGDSALYLCASSSPGTEKLFFGSGTQLSVL.

The chain employs TRBV12-3 or TRBV12-4 and TRBJ2-1, with TRBD2 matching over 7 bases. This CDR3 is built from 15 residues. V gave up 10 bases and J gave up 9 bases; unmatched junction bases: 18. The CDR3 nucleotides are TGTGCCACCGGGGGGTGGCTAGCGGAGGTTGGTGAGCAGTTCTTC. Encoded protein: CATGGWLAEVGEQFF.